This passage covers 9 T cell receptor beta chains from one sample sequenced in a study of blood T cells in healthy people across ages. It was with a sample-barcoded 5' primer and a J-beta primer mix that a second PCR of about 7 to 12 cycles was run. A single record per CDR3 protein comes from TCRdb applying MiXCR to the 5' RACE reads. Altogether about 1.8 million distinct CDR3 sequences are present, just under 50% being singletons, with the ten largest covering over 2%. Sequencing was done on a sample of blood. These receptors all stem from a woman between 40 and 55 years old in good health.

This chain uses TRBV7-9 with TRBJ1-5; the D is unclear. Germline V gene data show CDR1 as SEHNR and CDR2 as FQNEAQ (reference sequence). Trimming removed 4 bases at V and 6 bases at J, with 16 bases between. This CDR3 region has 15 residues. The CDR3 reads CASSYAPPRGQPQHF. The CDR3 bases are TGTGCCAGCAGCTACGCGCCCCCTCGGGGTCAGCCCCAGCATTTT. Full variable domain (outside the CDR3, taken from reference TRBV7-9 and TRBJ1-5): DTGVSQNPRHKITKRGQNVTFRCDPISEHNRLYWYRQTLGQGPEFLTYFQNEAQLEKSRLLSDRFSAERPKGSFSTLEIQRTEQGDSAMYLCASSYAPPRGQPQHFGDGTRLSIL.

This chain joins TRBV28 and TRBJ2-3, with a tentative D call TRBD2 (5 bases). Trimming took 3 bases from V and 2 from J, leaving 12 bases between them. CDR3 size: 15 residues. Germline-derived CDR1 and CDR2 are MDHEN and SYDVKM. Here the CDR3 DNA reads TGTGCCAGCAGTTTTTTCGAGGGTTACACAGATACGCAGTATTTT. Translation gives CASSFFEGYTDTQYF. Full variable domain (rest looked up from reference TRBV28 and TRBJ2-3): DVKVTQSSRYLVKRTGEKVFLECVQDMDHENMFWYRQDPGLGLRLIYFSYDVKMKEKGDIPEGYSVSREKKERFSLILESASTNQTSMYLCASSFFEGYTDTQYFGPGTRLTVL.

This clonotype was counted between two and nine times. The V and J genes are TRBV10-3 and TRBJ2-1, with a weak D call TRBD2 (6 bases). V shed 0 bases and J shed 7 bases, with 16 bases lying between them. Germline CDR1 and CDR2: ENHRY and SYGVKD. The CDR3 runs 16 residues. This CDR3 is CAISESGGIGGNEQFF. The CDR3 DNA follows: TGTGCCATCAGTGAGTCGGGCGGGATCGGCGGGAATGAGCAGTTCTTC.

J is TRBJ2-1 and V is TRBV5-6; 10 nucleotides line up with TRBD2. From germline, CDR1 is SGHDT and CDR2 YYEEEE. V shed 1 base and J 5 bases; nucleotides not matched to a gene: 12. The CDR3 has 18 residues. The CDR3 nucleotides read TGTGCCAGCAGCTTGATCGGTTTCGGTAGCGGGGGGAACAATGAGCAGTTCTTC. It codes for CASSLIGFGSGGNNEQFF.

There are a few counts of this clonotype. J is TRBJ2-1 and V is TRBV24-1; 8 positions match TRBD2. The CDR3 has 14 amino acids. Germline V gene sequence: CDR1 KGHDR, CDR2 SFDVKD. V was clipped by 6 bases and J by 4 bases; unmatched bases: 4. CDR3 sequence: CATSPPGGYNEQFF. In nucleotides, the CDR3 is TGTGCCACCAGTCCCCCGGGGGGGTACAATGAGCAGTTCTTC.

This clonotype has a handful of counts. The chain employs TRBV4-2 and TRBJ1-2; perhaps TRBD1 as D (5 bases). This CDR3 spans 14 amino acids. V lost 0 bases to trimming and J lost 7 bases, with 12 bases between them. The germline gives CDR1 LGHNA, CDR2 YNFKEQ. The CDR3 DNA follows: TGTGCCAGCAGCCAAGATCTAGGGGTTTCTGGCTACACCTTC. Translating gives CASSQDLGVSGYTF.

This clonotype has just a few counts. The chain links TRBV24-1 to TRBJ2-7; either TRBD1 or TRBD2 may supply D (5 bases each). This CDR3 comprises 13 residues. V dropped 10 bases and J dropped 0 bases, with 12 bases sitting between them. CDR1 is KGHDR and CDR2 is SFDVKD in the germline V gene. CDR3 in amino acids: CATSLGPSYEQYF. CDR3 in DNA: TGTGCCACGAGTCTGGGACCCTCCTACGAGCAGTACTTC.

This sequence joins TRBV12-5 and TRBJ2-5, with TRBD2 identical over 7 bases. CDR1 LGHNT and CDR2 FRNRAP come from the germline V gene. The CDR3 contains 13 residues. With V trimmed by 7 bases and J by 3 bases, 5 bases remained unmatched. CDR3 amino acids: CASDSSGEETQYF. Here the CDR3 DNA reads TGTGCTAGTGACTCTAGCGGTGAAGAGACCCAGTACTTC. The entire variable domain, with the rest obtained from reference TRBV12-5 and TRBJ2-5, is as follows: DARVTQTPRHKVTEMGQEVTMRCQPILGHNTVFWYRQTMMQGLELLAYFRNRAPLDDSGMPKDRFSAEMPDATLATLKIQPSEPRDSAVYFCASDSSGEETQYFGPGTRLLVL.

J is TRBJ2-2 and V is TRBV12-3 or TRBV12-4, with 7 bases aligning to TRBD1. The CDR3 is 14 amino acids. J gave up 4 bases and V 5 bases, and 4 bases lay outside the gene matches. The CDR3 loop is CASSLTGSTGELFF. The CDR3 DNA reads as TGTGCCAGCAGTCTGACAGGGTCCACCGGGGAGCTGTTTTTT.